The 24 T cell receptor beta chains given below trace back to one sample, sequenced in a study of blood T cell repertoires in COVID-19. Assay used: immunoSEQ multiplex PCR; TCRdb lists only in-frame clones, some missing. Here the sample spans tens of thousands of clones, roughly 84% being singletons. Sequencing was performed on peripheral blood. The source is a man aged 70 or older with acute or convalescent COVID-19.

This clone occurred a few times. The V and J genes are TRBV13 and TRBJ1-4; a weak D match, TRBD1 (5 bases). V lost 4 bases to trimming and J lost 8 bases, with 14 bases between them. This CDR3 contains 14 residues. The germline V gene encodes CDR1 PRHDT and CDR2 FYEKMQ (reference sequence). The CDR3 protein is CASSSPRDSEKLFF. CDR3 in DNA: TGTGCCAGCAGCTCCCCCCGTGACAGCGAAAAACTGTTTTTT.

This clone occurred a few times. CDR3 sequence reads: CASSNLPSGGPNYEQYF. The CDR3 DNA sequence: TGTGCCAGCAGTAACCTACCCAGCGGGGGCCCTAACTACGAGCAGTACTTC. This sequence joins TRBV27 and TRBJ2-7, with 8 nucleotides matching TRBD2. Germline CDR1 is MNHEY and CDR2 is SMNVEV (reference sequence). The V and J ends lost 5 bases and 3 bases, in that order; junction bases with no gene match: 15. The CDR3 runs 17 residues.

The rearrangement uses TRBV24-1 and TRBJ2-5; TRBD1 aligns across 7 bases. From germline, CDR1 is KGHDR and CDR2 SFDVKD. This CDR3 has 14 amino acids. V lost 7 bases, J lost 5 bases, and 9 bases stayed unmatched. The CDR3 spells CATSQTGVGETQYF. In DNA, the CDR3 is TGTGCCACCAGCCAAACAGGGGTGGGGGAGACCCAGTACTTC.

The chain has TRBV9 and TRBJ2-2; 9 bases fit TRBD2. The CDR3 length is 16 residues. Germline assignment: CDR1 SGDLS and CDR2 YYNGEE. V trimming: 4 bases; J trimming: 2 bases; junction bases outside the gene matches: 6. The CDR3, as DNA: TGTGCCAGCAGCACCAGACTAGCGGAAAACACCGGGGAGCTGTTTTTT. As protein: CASSTRLAENTGELFF.

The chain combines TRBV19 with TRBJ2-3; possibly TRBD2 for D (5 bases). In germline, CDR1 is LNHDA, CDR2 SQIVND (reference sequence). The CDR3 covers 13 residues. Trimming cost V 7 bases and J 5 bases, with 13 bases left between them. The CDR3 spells CASNNAAGDTQYF. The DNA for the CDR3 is TGTGCCAGTAATAACGCTGCGGGAGATACGCAGTATTTT.

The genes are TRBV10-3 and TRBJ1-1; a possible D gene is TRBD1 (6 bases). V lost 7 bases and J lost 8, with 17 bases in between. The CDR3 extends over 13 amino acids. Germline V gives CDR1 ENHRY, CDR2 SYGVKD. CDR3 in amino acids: CAITSGHEKEAFF. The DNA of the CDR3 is TGTGCCATCACCTCGGGACACGAGAAGGAAGCTTTCTTT.

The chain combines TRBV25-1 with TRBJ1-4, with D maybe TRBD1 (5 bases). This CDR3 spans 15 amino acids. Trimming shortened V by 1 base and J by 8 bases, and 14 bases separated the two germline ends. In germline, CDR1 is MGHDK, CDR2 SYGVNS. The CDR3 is CASSESGRAAEKLFF. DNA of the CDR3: TGTGCCAGCAGTGAATCCGGCAGGGCGGCAGAAAAACTGTTTTTT.

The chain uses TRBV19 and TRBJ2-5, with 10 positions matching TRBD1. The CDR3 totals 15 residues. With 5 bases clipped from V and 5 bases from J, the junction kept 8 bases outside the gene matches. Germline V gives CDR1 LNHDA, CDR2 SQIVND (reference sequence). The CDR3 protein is CASSRGQGIVETQYF. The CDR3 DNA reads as TGTGCCAGTAGTCGGGGACAGGGGATCGTGGAGACCCAGTACTTC.

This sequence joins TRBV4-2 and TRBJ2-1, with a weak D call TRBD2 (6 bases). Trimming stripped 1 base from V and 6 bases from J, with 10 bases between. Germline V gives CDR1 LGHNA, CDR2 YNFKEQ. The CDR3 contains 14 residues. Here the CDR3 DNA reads TGTGCCAGCAGCCAAGGTCGGGGGAGCAATGAGCAGTTCTTC. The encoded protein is CASSQGRGSNEQFF.

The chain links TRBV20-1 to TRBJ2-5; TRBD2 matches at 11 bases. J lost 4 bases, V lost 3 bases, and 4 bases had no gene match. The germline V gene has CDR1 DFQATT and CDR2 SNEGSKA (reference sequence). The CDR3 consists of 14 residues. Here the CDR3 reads CSASPLAGGETQYF. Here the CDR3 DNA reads TGCAGTGCTAGTCCGCTAGCGGGGGGAGAGACCCAGTACTTC.

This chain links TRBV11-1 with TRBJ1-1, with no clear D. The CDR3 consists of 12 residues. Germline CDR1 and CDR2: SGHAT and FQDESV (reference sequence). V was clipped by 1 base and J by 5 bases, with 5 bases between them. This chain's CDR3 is CASSLVHTEAFF. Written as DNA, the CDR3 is TGTGCCAGCAGCTTAGTACATACTGAAGCTTTCTTT.

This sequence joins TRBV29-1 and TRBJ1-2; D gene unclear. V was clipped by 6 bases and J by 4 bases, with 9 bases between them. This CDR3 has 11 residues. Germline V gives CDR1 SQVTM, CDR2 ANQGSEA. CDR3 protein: CSVERPYGYTF. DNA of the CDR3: TGCAGCGTGGAGAGGCCCTATGGCTACACCTTC.

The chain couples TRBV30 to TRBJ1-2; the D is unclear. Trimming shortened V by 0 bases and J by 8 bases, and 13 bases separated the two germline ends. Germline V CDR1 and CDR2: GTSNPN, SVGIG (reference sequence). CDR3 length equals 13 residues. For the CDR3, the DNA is TGTGCCTGGAGTGTAATACTTACCGAGGGCTACACCTTC. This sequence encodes CAWSVILTEGYTF.

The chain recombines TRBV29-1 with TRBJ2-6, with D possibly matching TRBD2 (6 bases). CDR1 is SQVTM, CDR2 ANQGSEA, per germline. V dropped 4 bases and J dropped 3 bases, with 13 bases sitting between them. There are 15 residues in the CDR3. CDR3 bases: TGCAGCGTTGTCGGCGGGGTAGGTGGGGCCAACGTCCTGACTTTC. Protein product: CSVVGGVGGANVLTF.

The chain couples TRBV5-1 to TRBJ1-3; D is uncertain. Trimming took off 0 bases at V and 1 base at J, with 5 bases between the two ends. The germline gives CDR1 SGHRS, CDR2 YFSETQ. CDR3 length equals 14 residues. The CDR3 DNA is TGCGCCAGCAGCTTGGGTCAGTCTGGAAACACCATATATTTT. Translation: CASSLGQSGNTIYF.

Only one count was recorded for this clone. The CDR3 DNA reads as TGTGCCAGCAGTCCTTTGACAGGGGCCGATGAAAAACTGTTTTTT. Protein: CASSPLTGADEKLFF. The chain links TRBV28 to TRBJ1-4; 8 bases fit TRBD1. J gave up 6 bases and V 5 bases, and 8 bases lay outside the gene matches. Germline-derived CDR1 and CDR2 are MDHEN and SYDVKM. This CDR3 region has 15 residues.

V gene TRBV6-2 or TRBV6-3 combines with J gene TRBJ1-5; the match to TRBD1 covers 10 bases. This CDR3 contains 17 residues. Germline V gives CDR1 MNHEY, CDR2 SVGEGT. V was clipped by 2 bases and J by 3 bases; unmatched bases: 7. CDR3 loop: CASSYKPGQGFNQPQHF. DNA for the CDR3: TGTGCCAGCAGTTACAAACCGGGACAGGGGTTCAATCAGCCCCAGCATTTT.

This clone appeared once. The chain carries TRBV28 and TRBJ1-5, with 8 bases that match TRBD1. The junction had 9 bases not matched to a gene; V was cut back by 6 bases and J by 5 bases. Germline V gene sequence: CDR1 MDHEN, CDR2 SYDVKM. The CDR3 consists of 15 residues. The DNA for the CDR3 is TGTGCCAGCAGCCTCAGGGGGCGCCGTGATCAGCCCCAGCATTTT. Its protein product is CASSLRGRRDQPQHF. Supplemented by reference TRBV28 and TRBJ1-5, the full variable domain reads DVKVTQSSRYLVKRTGEKVFLECVQDMDHENMFWYRQDPGLGLRLIYFSYDVKMKEKGDIPEGYSVSREKKERFSLILESASTNQTSMYLCASSLRGRRDQPQHFGDGTRLSIL.

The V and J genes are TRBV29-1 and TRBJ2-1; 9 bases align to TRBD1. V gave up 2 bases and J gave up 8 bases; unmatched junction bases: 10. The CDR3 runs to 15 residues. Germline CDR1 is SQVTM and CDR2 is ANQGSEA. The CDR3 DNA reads TGCAGCGTTGAACTCCCGGGACAGGGAAGGGATGAGCAGTTCTTC. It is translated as CSVELPGQGRDEQFF.

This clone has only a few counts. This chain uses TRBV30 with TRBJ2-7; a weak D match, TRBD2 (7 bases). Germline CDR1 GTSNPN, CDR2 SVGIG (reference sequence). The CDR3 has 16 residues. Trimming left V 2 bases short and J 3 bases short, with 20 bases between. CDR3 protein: CAWSRGRAGEGYEQYF. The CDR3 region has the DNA TGTGCCTGGAGTCGGGGGCGGGCGGGAGAAGGCTACGAGCAGTACTTC.

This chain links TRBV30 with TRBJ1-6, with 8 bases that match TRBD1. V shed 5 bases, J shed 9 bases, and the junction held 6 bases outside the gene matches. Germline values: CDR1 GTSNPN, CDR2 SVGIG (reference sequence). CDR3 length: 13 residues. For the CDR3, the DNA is TGTGCCTGGGGGGGACAGGCTGGTTCACCCCTCCACTTT. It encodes CAWGGQAGSPLHF.

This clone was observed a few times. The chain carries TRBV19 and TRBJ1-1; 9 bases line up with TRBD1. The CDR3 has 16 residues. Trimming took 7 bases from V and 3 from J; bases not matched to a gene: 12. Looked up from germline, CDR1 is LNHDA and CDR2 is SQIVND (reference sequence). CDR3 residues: CASKGGDRDADTEAFF. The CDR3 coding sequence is TGTGCCAGTAAGGGGGGGGACAGGGATGCGGACACTGAAGCTTTCTTT. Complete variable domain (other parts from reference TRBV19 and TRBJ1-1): DGGITQSPKYLFRKEGQNVTLSCEQNLNHDAMYWYRQDPGQGLRLIYYSQIVNDFQKGDIAEGYSVSREKKESFPLTVTSAQKNPTAFYLCASKGGDRDADTEAFFGQGTRLTVV.

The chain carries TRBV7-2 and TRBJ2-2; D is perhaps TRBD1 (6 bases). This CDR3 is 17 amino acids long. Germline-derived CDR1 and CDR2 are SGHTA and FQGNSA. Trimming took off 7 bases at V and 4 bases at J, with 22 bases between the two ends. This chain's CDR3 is CASTPRGRAVATGELFF. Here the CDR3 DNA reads TGTGCCAGCACCCCGAGGGGGAGAGCGGTTGCCACCGGGGAGCTGTTTTTT.

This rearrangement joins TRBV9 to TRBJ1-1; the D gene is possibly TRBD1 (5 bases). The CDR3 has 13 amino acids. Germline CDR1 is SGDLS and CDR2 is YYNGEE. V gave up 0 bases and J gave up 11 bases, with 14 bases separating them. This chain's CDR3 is CASSVEDQGVAFF. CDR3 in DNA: TGTGCCAGCAGCGTAGAGGATCAAGGGGTGGCTTTCTTT.